This passage covers 13 T cell receptor beta chains from one sample sequenced in a study of T cells after yellow fever vaccination. TCRdb reanalysed the 5' RACE reads using MiXCR and keeps one entry per CDR3 protein. The data contain around 600,000 distinct CDR3 sequences, approximately 13% of them singletons. The source material was PBMCs, sampled on the day of the yellow fever booster vaccination. These receptors came from a man aged 25 to 40 who received the YFV17D yellow fever vaccine.

The V gene is TRBV12-3 or TRBV12-4, the J gene TRBJ2-7; 9 nucleotides line up with TRBD2. V gave up 4 bases and J gave up 3 bases; unmatched junction bases: 4. The CDR3 spans 14 residues. CDR3 bases: TGTGCCAGCAGTTATAGCGGGGGACACTACGAGCAGTACTTC. Its protein is CASSYSGGHYEQYF.

The chain carries TRBV7-2 and TRBJ2-5, with TRBD2 matching over 9 bases. CDR3 length: 17 amino acids. V lost 5 bases, J lost 0 bases, and 10 bases stayed unmatched. CDR1 SGHTA and CDR2 FQGNSA come from the germline V gene. The CDR3 DNA reads TGTGCCAGCAGCCAGACCCTAGCGGGAACGTACCAAGAGACCCAGTACTTC. Amino acids: CASSQTLAGTYQETQYF.

This clonotype was recorded a few times. This chain uses TRBV29-1 with TRBJ2-5; D perhaps matches TRBD1 (5 bases). V lost 7 bases and J 4 bases, leaving 13 bases between the germline ends. This CDR3 has 12 residues. The germline gives CDR1 SQVTM, CDR2 ANQGSEA. In DNA form, the CDR3 reads TGCAGCGGGGGCCTATCGGGAGAGACCCAGTACTTC. Protein sequence: CSGGLSGETQYF.

There are a few counts of this clonotype. DNA for the CDR3: TGTGCCACCAGTGACCCGCGGCGAGGGGGCATTGAGCAGTTCTTC. The encoded protein is CATSDPRRGGIEQFF. This chain connects TRBV24-1 to TRBJ2-1; 7 nucleotides align to TRBD1. Germline-derived CDR1 and CDR2 are KGHDR and SFDVKD. V gave up 4 bases and J gave up 9 bases; unmatched junction bases: 11. This CDR3 has 15 residues.

This clonotype was observed many times. The chain has TRBV7-2 and TRBJ2-1; 7 nucleotides agree with TRBD2. Per germline, CDR1 SGHTA and CDR2 FQGNSA. The CDR3 sequence is 15 residues long. The V gene end was trimmed by 4 bases and the J gene end by 7 bases; junction bases not matched to a gene: 10. CDR3: CASSYPGGSGNEQFF. CDR3 sequence (DNA): TGTGCCAGCAGCTATCCGGGCGGGAGTGGTAATGAGCAGTTCTTC.

This clonotype was counted only a few times. The chain recombines TRBV30 with TRBJ1-2; D gene ambiguous. Germline V gives CDR1 GTSNPN, CDR2 SVGIG (reference sequence). V lost 3 bases to trimming and J lost 0 bases, with 8 bases between them. This CDR3 has 13 residues. The CDR3 reads CAWRLSANYGYTF. The CDR3, as DNA: TGTGCCTGGAGATTGAGCGCTAACTATGGCTACACCTTC.

This clonotype was seen ten or more times. The chain couples TRBV7-6 to TRBJ1-3, with no clear D. CDR3 size: 14 residues. CDR1 and CDR2 from the germline V gene are SGHVS and FNYEAQ. V lost 2 bases to trimming and J lost 3 bases, with 8 bases between them. CDR3 loop: CASSLREDGNTIYF. The DNA of the CDR3 is TGTGCCAGCAGCTTACGGGAGGATGGAAACACCATATATTTT.

This clonotype was seen a handful of times. V is TRBV4-3 and J is TRBJ2-5, with D possibly matching TRBD2 (6 bases). Trimming stripped 0 bases from V and 5 bases from J, with 10 bases between. There are 14 residues in the CDR3. Germline CDR1 and CDR2: LGHNA and YSLEER. Here the CDR3 reads CASSQDRTTETQYF. For the CDR3, the DNA is TGCGCCAGCAGCCAAGACCGGACTACCGAGACCCAGTACTTC.

The chain combines TRBV7-2 with TRBJ2-5; tentative D call: TRBD2 (5 bases). The CDR3 length is 15 residues. V lost 5 bases to trimming and J lost 0 bases, with 13 bases between them. Germline CDR1 reads SGHTA; CDR2 reads FQGNSA. As DNA, the CDR3 is TGTGCCAGCAGCATGCCGACGGGATACCAAGAGACCCAGTACTTC. This gives the protein CASSMPTGYQETQYF.

The chain uses TRBV3-1 and TRBJ2-5; tentative D call: TRBD1 (6 bases). Per the germline V gene, CDR1 is LGHDT and CDR2 is YNNKEL (reference sequence). The CDR3 runs to 15 residues. V dropped 4 bases and J dropped 9 bases, with 21 bases sitting between them. CDR3 nucleotides: TGTGCCAGCAGCCCTAGGAGGTCCGGGACAAGGGCCCAGTACTTC. As protein: CASSPRRSGTRAQYF.

This clonotype was counted only a few times. The chain links TRBV7-8 to TRBJ2-1; the match to TRBD2 covers 13 bases. CDR3 length: 16 amino acids. Germline values: CDR1 SGHVS, CDR2 FQNEAQ. V shed 2 bases, J shed 6 bases, and the junction held 4 bases outside the gene matches. The CDR3 DNA follows: TGTGCCAGCAGCTTAAAGGGGACTAGCGGGACCAATGAGCAGTTCTTC. Its protein is CASSLKGTSGTNEQFF.

This clonotype has more than one count but fewer than ten. The chain carries TRBV4-3 and TRBJ1-2; D not resolved. Germline CDR1 is LGHNA and CDR2 is YSLEER. The CDR3 sequence is 16 residues long. V lost 0 bases and J lost 3, with 14 bases in between. As DNA, the CDR3 is TGCGCCAGCAGCCAAGATACGAGCCCTAGGGACTATGGCTACACCTTC. Protein sequence: CASSQDTSPRDYGYTF.

V is TRBV6-1 and J is TRBJ2-1, with 8 bases fitting TRBD2. Trimming took 4 bases from V and 10 from J; bases not matched to a gene: 3. Germline-derived CDR1 and CDR2 are MNHNS and SASEGT. The CDR3 has 12 residues. In nucleotides, the CDR3 is TGTGCCAGCAGTGGAAGCGGGAGCGAGCAGTTCTTC. It encodes CASSGSGSEQFF.